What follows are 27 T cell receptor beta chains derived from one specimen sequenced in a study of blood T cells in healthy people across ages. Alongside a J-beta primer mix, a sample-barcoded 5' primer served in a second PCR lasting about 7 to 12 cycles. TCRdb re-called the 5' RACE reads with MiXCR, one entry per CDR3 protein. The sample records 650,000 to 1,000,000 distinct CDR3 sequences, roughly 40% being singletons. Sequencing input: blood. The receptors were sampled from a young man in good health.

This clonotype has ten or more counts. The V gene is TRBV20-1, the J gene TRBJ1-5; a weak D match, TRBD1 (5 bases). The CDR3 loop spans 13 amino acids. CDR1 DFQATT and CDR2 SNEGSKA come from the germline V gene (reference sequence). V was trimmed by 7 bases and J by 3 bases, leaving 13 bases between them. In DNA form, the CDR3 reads TGCAGTGTCCGGGACTCTTACAATCAGCCCCAGCATTTT. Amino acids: CSVRDSYNQPQHF.

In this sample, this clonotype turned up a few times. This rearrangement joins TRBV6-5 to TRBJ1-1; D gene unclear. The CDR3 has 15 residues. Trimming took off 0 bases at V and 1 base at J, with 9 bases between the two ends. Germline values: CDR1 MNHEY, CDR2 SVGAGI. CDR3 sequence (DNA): TGTGCCAGCAGTTACTCACGGGTAGGGAACACTGAAGCTTTCTTT. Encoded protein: CASSYSRVGNTEAFF.

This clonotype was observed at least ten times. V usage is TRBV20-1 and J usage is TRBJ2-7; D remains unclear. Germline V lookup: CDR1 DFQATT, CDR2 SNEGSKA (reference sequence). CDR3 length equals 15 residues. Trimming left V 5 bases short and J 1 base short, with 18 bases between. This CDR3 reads CSARAGFLVSYEQYF. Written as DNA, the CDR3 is TGCAGTGCTCGGGCCGGATTTCTGGTATCCTACGAGCAGTACTTC.

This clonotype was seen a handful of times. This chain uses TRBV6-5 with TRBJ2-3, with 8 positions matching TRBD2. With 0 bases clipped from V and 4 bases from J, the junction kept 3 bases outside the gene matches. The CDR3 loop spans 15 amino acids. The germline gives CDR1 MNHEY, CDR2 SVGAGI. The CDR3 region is CASSYSGLVSDTQYF. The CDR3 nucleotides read TGTGCCAGCAGTTACTCGGGACTAGTGTCAGATACGCAGTATTTT.

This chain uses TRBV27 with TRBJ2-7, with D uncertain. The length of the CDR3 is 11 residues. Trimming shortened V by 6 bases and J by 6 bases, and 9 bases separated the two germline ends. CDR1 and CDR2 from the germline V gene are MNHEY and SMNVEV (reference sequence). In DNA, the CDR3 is TGTGCCAGCAGCGCCGGGCCCGAGCAGTACTTC. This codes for CASSAGPEQYF.

The chain's CDR3 is CSVGRGGETQYF. DNA for the CDR3: TGCAGCGTTGGTAGGGGAGGAGAGACCCAGTACTTC. The V and J genes are TRBV29-1 and TRBJ2-5; D may be TRBD2 (6 bases). V was pared by 4 bases and J by 4 bases, with 10 bases between. The CDR3 is 12 amino acids. Germline V CDR1 and CDR2: SQVTM, ANQGSEA.

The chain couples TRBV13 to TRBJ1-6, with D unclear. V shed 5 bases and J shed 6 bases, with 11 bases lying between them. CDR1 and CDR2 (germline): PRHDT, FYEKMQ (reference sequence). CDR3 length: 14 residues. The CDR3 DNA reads TGTGCCAGCAGCAAAGGACTCTGTAATTCACCCCTCCACTTT. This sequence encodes CASSKGLCNSPLHF.

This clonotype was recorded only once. CDR3 region: CASTASGRGNEQFF. Written as DNA, the CDR3 is TGTGCCAGCACCGCTAGCGGGAGGGGCAATGAGCAGTTCTTC. The V and J genes are TRBV6-2 or TRBV6-3 and TRBJ2-1; 12 bases fit TRBD2. Germline loops: CDR1 MNHEY, CDR2 SVGEGT. CDR3 length equals 14 residues. V trimming: 7 bases; J trimming: 6 bases; junction bases outside the gene matches: 4.

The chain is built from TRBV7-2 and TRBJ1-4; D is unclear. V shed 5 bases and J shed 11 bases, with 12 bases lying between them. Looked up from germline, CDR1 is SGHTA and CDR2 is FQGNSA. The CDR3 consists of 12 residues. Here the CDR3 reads CASSPSGVKLFF. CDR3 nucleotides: TGTGCCAGCAGCCCCTCGGGAGTGAAACTGTTTTTT.

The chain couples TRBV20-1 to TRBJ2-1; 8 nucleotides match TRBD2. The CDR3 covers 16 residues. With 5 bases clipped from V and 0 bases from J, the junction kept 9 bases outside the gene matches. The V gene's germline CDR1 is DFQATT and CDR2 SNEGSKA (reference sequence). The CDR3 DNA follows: TGCAGTGCTCCTTCGGGGGGGGCCCTCTCCTACAATGAGCAGTTCTTC. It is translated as CSAPSGGALSYNEQFF.

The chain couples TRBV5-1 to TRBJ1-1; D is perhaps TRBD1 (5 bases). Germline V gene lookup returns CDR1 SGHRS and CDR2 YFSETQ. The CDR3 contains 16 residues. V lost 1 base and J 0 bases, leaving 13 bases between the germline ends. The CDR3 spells CASSLNWGTMNTEAFF. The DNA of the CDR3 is TGCGCCAGCAGCTTGAATTGGGGGACCATGAACACTGAAGCTTTCTTT.

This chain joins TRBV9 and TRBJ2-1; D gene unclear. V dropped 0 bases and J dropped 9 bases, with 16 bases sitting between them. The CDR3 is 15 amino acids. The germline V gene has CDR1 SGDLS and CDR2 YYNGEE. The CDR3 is CASSVGTLVGSEQFF. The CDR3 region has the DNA TGTGCCAGCAGCGTAGGTACTCTCGTCGGGTCTGAGCAGTTCTTC.

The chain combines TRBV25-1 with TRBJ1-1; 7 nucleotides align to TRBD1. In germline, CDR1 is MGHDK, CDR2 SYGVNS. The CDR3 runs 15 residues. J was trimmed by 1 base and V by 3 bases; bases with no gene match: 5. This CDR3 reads CASSDPRQGNTEAFF. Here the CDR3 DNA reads TGTGCCAGCAGTGACCCGCGACAGGGGAACACTGAAGCTTTCTTT.

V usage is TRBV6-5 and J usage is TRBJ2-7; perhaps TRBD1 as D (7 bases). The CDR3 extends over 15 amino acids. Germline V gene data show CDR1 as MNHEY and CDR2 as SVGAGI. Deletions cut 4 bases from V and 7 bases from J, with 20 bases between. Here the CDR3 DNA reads TGTGCCAGCAGTTCGGGGGACAGAGTATACAATGAGCAGTACTTC. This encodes CASSSGDRVYNEQYF.

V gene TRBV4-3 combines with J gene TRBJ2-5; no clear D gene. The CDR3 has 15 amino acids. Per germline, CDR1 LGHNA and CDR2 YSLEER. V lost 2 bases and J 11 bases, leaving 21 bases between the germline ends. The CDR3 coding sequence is TGCGCCAGCAGCCAAAACTTCAGCCCGTACAATGAGCAGTACTTC. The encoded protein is CASSQNFSPYNEQYF.

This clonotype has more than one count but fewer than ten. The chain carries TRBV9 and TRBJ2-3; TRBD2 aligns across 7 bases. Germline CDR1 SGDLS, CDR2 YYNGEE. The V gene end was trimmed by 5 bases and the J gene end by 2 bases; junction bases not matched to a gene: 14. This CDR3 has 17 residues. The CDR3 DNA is TGTGCCAGCAGTGCCTTTCTGCTAGCGGATACCACAGATACGCAGTATTTT. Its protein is CASSAFLLADTTDTQYF.

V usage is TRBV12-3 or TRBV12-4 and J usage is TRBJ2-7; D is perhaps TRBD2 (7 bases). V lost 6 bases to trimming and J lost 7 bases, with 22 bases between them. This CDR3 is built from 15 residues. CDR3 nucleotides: TGTGCCAGCAGCCAAACTAGGGGGGGTCCCAATGAGCAGTACTTC. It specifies CASSQTRGGPNEQYF.

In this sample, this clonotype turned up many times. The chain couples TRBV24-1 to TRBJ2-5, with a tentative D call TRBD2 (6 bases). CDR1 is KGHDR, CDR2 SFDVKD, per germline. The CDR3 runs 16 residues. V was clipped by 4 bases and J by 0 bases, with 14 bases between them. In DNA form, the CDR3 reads TGTGCCACCAGTGACCAGAACGGGAGTGACCAAGAGACCCAGTACTTC. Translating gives CATSDQNGSDQETQYF.

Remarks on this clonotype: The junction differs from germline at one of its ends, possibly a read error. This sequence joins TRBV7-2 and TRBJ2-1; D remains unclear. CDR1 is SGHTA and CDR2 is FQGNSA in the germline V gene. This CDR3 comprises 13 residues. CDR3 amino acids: CVSSLGPDNEQFF. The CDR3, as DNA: TGTGTCAGCAGCTTAGGGCCCGACAATGAGCAGTTCTTC.

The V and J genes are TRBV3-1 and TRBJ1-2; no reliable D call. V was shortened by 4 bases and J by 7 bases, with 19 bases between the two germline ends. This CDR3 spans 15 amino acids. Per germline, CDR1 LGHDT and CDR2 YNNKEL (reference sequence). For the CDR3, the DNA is TGTGCCAGCAGCCCGGGCCAGCTTACGATGGTTGGCTACACCTTC. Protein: CASSPGQLTMVGYTF.

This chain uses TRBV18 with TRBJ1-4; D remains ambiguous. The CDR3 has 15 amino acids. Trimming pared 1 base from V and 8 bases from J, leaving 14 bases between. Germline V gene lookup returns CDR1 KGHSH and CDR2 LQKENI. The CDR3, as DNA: TGTGCCAGCTCACCACGGGCTGATGAAGGAGAAAAACTGTTTTTT. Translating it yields CASSPRADEGEKLFF.

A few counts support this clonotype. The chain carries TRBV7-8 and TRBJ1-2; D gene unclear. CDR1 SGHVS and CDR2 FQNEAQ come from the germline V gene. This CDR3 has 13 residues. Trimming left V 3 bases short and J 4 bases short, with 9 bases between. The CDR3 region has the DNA TGTGCCAGCAGCTTGGGCGCCGGCTATGGCTACACCTTC. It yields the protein CASSLGAGYGYTF.

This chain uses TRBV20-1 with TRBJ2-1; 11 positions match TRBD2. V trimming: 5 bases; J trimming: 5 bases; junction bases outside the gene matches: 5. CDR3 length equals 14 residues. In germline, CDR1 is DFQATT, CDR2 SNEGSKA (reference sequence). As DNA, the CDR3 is TGCAGTGCTCCTCCGGGACTAGCGGACAATGAGCAGTTCTTC. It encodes CSAPPGLADNEQFF.

The CDR3 region is CGTGLSGANVLTF. The DNA of the CDR3 is TGTGGGACAGGCCTCTCTGGGGCCAACGTCCTGACTTTC. The chain is built from TRBV12-3 or TRBV12-4 and TRBJ2-6, with 7 nucleotides matching TRBD1. The CDR3 extends over 13 amino acids.

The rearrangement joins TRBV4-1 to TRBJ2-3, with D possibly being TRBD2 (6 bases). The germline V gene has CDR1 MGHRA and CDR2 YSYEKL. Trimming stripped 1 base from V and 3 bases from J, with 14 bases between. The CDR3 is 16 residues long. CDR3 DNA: TGCGCCAGCAGCCAAGTCCCGGGGAGGCGAACAGATACGCAGTATTTT. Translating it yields CASSQVPGRRTDTQYF.

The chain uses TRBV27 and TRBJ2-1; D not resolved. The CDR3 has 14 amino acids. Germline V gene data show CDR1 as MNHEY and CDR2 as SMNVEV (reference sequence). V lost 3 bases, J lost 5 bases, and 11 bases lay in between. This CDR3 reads CASSFYSTDNEQFF. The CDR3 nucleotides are TGTGCCAGCAGTTTTTACTCAACGGACAATGAGCAGTTCTTC.

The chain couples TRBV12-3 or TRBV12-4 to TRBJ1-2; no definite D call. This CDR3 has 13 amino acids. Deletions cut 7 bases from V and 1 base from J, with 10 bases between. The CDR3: CASNPNINYGYTF. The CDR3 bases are TGTGCCAGCAATCCTAATATTAACTATGGCTACACCTTC.